The next 25 T cell receptor beta chains were all read from a single sample in a study of shared clonotypes between healthy human individuals. Measured with immunoSEQ multiplex PCR; TCRdb has only the in-frame clones, and not every one. The table shows roughly 500,000 clones, with 90% to 96% occurring only once. The sample consisted of naive CD4+ T cells sorted from blood. Subset in this sample: CD45RA+ positively selected. The receptors shown here come from a woman aged 25 to 39 in good health.

J is TRBJ2-7 and V is TRBV18; D is perhaps TRBD1 or TRBD2 (7 bases each). Trimming shortened V by 6 bases and J by 1 base, and 13 bases separated the two germline ends. The germline V gene encodes CDR1 KGHSH and CDR2 LQKENI. This CDR3 has 14 residues. CDR3 bases: TGTGCCAGCTCCCGCAGGGGGGGTTCCTACGAGCAGTACTTC. It yields the protein CASSRRGGSYEQYF.

This chain uses TRBV6-5 with TRBJ2-2; tentatively, D is TRBD1 (6 bases). V dropped 5 bases and J dropped 2 bases, with 12 bases sitting between them. The CDR3 extends over 15 amino acids. CDR1 is MNHEY and CDR2 is SVGAGI in the germline V gene. This chain's CDR3 is CASSTRGTNTGELFF. The CDR3 bases are TGTGCCAGCAGTACCAGGGGAACAAACACCGGGGAGCTGTTTTTT.

This rearrangement joins TRBV5-1 to TRBJ1-1; D is ambiguous. Per germline, CDR1 SGHRS and CDR2 YFSETQ. V was cut by 4 bases and J by 1 base, with 11 bases left in between. This CDR3 spans 14 amino acids. The CDR3 DNA follows: TGCGCCAGCAGCGAATCGGACGGGAACACTGAAGCTTTCTTT. It specifies CASSESDGNTEAFF.

The chain links TRBV19 to TRBJ2-7; D assignment may be TRBD1 or TRBD2 (5 bases each). The CDR3 has 16 residues. The germline CDR1 and CDR2 sequences are LNHDA and SQIVND (reference sequence). Trimming removed 5 bases at V and 5 bases at J, with 22 bases between. CDR3 region: CASSSNRDAPRHEQYF. CDR3 DNA: TGTGCCAGTAGTTCCAACCGGGACGCCCCGAGGCACGAGCAGTACTTC.

The rearrangement uses TRBV12-1 and TRBJ2-2; the table's D call, TRBD2, was not checked against the DNA. TRBV12-1 is shown as a pseudogene. The CDR3 covers 15 residues. For the CDR3, the DNA is TGTGCCAGCAGCACTACTCCCGTGAACACCGGGGAGCTGTTTTTT. This codes for CASSTTPVNTGELFF.

The chain uses TRBV28 and TRBJ2-1; D might be TRBD2 (6 bases). CDR3 length equals 17 residues. Germline V gives CDR1 MDHEN, CDR2 SYDVKM. V was clipped by 6 bases and J by 2 bases, with 20 bases between them. The CDR3 coding sequence is TGTGCCAGCAGGGGGTTGGCGGGGCTAGGACCCTACAATGAGCAGTTCTTC. It yields the protein CASRGLAGLGPYNEQFF.

The chain recombines TRBV6-5 with TRBJ1-3; no clear D gene. The CDR3 totals 16 residues. V was pared by 0 bases and J by 0 bases, with 9 bases between. Germline V gene sequence: CDR1 MNHEY, CDR2 SVGAGI. The CDR3 DNA is TGTGCCAGCAGTTACTCGGCGATTAACTCTGGAAACACCATATATTTT. Protein sequence: CASSYSAINSGNTIYF.

The DNA of the CDR3 is TGTGCCAGCAGCTTGCGCCCGGTTGGACTAGCGGGCGATGAGCAGTTCTTC. It encodes CASSLRPVGLAGDEQFF. The chain employs TRBV5-6 and TRBJ2-1, with TRBD2 matching 11 bases. The CDR3 length is 17 residues. V dropped 1 base and J dropped 8; count of bases not matched to a gene: 11. Germline loops: CDR1 SGHDT, CDR2 YYEEEE.

This chain connects TRBV27 to TRBJ1-1; D is unclear. Germline V gives CDR1 MNHEY, CDR2 SMNVEV (reference sequence). The CDR3 sequence is 14 residues long. The V end lost 3 bases, the J end lost 0 bases, and 8 bases lay between the germline ends. CDR3 sequence (DNA): TGTGCCAGCAGTTTTAAGTCTGTGAACACTGAAGCTTTCTTT. Its translation is CASSFKSVNTEAFF.

The chain combines TRBV11-2 with TRBJ2-5; D not certain. The DNA end lines up better with TRBJ2-7; the J call may be wrong. CDR1 is SGHAT, CDR2 FQNNGV, per germline. This CDR3 is 18 amino acids long. In nucleotides, the CDR3 is TGTGCCAGCAGCCCCCATTCAGTGAGGACGTATAGCTCCTACGAGCAGTACTTC. Translated: CASSPHSVRTYSSYEQYF.

As for this clone: This sample includes further DNA sequences coding for the same CDR3. The rearrangement uses TRBV18 and TRBJ2-5; D is perhaps TRBD1 (6 bases). V was trimmed by 3 bases and J by 0 bases, leaving 8 bases between them. This CDR3 is built from 14 residues. The germline V gene has CDR1 KGHSH and CDR2 LQKENI. The CDR3 nucleotides read TGTGCCAGCTCACCCCGGACAGACCAAGAGACCCAGTACTTC. It is translated as CASSPRTDQETQYF. Based on the CDR3 plus reference TRBV18 and TRBJ2-5, the full variable domain is NAGVMQNPRHLVRRRGQEARLRCSPMKGHSHVYWYRQLPEEGLKFMVYLQKENIIDESGMPKERFSAEFPKEGPSILRIQQVVRGDSAAYFCASSPRTDQETQYFGPGTRLLVL.

The chain employs TRBV7-9 and TRBJ2-7; D is ambiguous. This CDR3 spans 12 amino acids. Germline CDR1 SEHNR, CDR2 FQNEAQ (reference sequence). V dropped 1 base and J dropped 5 bases, with 6 bases sitting between them. CDR3 sequence reads: CASSLVQDEQYF. DNA of the CDR3: TGTGCCAGCAGCTTAGTGCAAGACGAGCAGTACTTC.

This chain links TRBV6-5 with TRBJ2-2; D is ambiguous. The CDR3 runs 14 residues. V gave up 6 bases and J gave up 1 base, with 9 bases separating them. Germline V gene lookup returns CDR1 MNHEY and CDR2 SVGAGI. The CDR3 sequence: CASRPAGNTGELFF. The CDR3 DNA sequence: TGTGCCAGCAGACCTGCCGGGAACACCGGGGAGCTGTTTTTT.

The chain links TRBV19 to TRBJ2-7, with TRBD2 matching over 15 bases. The CDR3 extends over 15 amino acids. Trimming took 5 bases from V and 5 from J; bases not matched to a gene: 4. The germline V gene has CDR1 LNHDA and CDR2 SQIVND (reference sequence). The CDR3 loop reads CASSRTSGRANEQYF. CDR3 DNA: TGTGCCAGTAGTCGGACTAGCGGGAGGGCCAACGAGCAGTACTTC.

Concerning this clone itself: This CDR3 is also generated by other DNA sequences in the sample. The V call is TRBV7-9, the J call TRBJ1-6, with D tentatively TRBD1 (5 bases). V was cut by 4 bases and J by 6 bases, with 7 bases left in between. The CDR3 has 13 residues. Per the germline V gene, CDR1 is SEHNR and CDR2 is FQNEAQ (reference sequence). The CDR3 coding sequence is TGTGCCAGCAGCTCGGGGCTTAATTCACCCCTCCACTTT. Translation: CASSSGLNSPLHF.

The V and J genes are TRBV2 and TRBJ1-1; D possibly corresponds to TRBD1 (5 bases). V was pared by 1 base and J by 1 base, with 10 bases between. Germline CDR1 and CDR2: SNHLY and FYNNEI. The CDR3 spans 15 residues. The DNA of the CDR3 is TGTGCCAGCAGTGAAGAGGGCAGGGCGAACACTGAAGCTTTCTTT. It yields the protein CASSEEGRANTEAFF.

The genes are TRBV7-2 and TRBJ2-3; 9 bases agree with TRBD2. The ends lost 6 bases at V and 6 bases at J; junction bases unmatched: 16. Germline V CDR1 and CDR2: SGHTA, FQGNSA. The CDR3 length is 17 residues. The CDR3 DNA reads as TGTGCCAGCAGATCCACCAGACTAGCGGCACCCCCGGATACGCAGTATTTT. It translates to CASRSTRLAAPPDTQYF.

The gene calls are TRBV11-2 and TRBJ1-5, with D hard to call. V lost 2 bases and J lost 5, with 7 bases in between. The V gene's germline CDR1 is SGHAT and CDR2 FQNNGV. The CDR3 is made up of 13 amino acids. In DNA, the CDR3 is TGTGCCAGCAGCTTAAGAGTCTATCAGCCCCAGCATTTT. Translated: CASSLRVYQPQHF.

The chain recombines TRBV6-6 with TRBJ2-5; no reliable D call. Germline V gene data show CDR1 as MNHNY and CDR2 as SVGAGI (reference sequence). The CDR3 is made up of 15 amino acids. V was pared by 0 bases and J by 5 bases, with 13 bases between. CDR3 protein: CASSYSIAATETQYF. The DNA of the CDR3 is TGTGCCAGCAGTTACTCGATTGCGGCCACGGAGACCCAGTACTTC.

The rearrangement uses TRBV5-1 and TRBJ2-3, with D unclear. This CDR3 comprises 16 residues. With 0 bases removed from V and 0 bases from J, the gap between germline ends came to 11 bases. The germline gives CDR1 SGHRS, CDR2 YFSETQ. The CDR3 nucleotides read TGCGCCAGCAGCTTGGGGGGTGCCAAGAGCACAGATACGCAGTATTTT. Translating it yields CASSLGGAKSTDTQYF. Supplemented by reference TRBV5-1 and TRBJ2-3, the full variable domain reads KAGVTQTPRYLIKTRGQQVTLSCSPISGHRSVSWYQQTPGQGLQFLFEYFSETQRNKGNFPGRFSGRQFSNSRSEMNVSTLELGDSALYLCASSLGGAKSTDTQYFGPGTRLTVL.

Regarding this clone: The sample carries other DNA sequences with the same CDR3. The chain has TRBV28 and TRBJ2-7; no reliable D call. V was shortened by 2 bases and J by 6 bases, with 8 bases between the two germline ends. This CDR3 comprises 12 residues. Germline V CDR1 and CDR2: MDHEN, SYDVKM. CDR3 protein: CASSLRLGEQYF. The CDR3 bases are TGTGCCAGCAGTTTAAGGTTGGGCGAGCAGTACTTC.

The rearrangement links TRBV9 to TRBJ2-5; 7 positions agree with TRBD2. The DNA end is more similar to TRBJ2-7, so the J call may be wrong. CDR3 length: 15 amino acids. CDR1 is SGDLS and CDR2 is YYNGEE in the germline V gene. The CDR3 DNA reads as TGTGCCAGCAGCCTGGGGACTACCAGCTCCTACGAGCAGTACTTC. Protein: CASSLGTTSSYEQYF.

This chain connects TRBV19 to TRBJ1-5; the D gene is possibly TRBD1 (6 bases). The V gene lost 7 bases and the J gene lost 4 bases, with 17 bases spanning the gap. This CDR3 comprises 15 residues. Per germline, CDR1 LNHDA and CDR2 SQIVND (reference sequence). The CDR3 nucleotides are TGTGCCAGTACCCTGGAAAGGGGGAAAAATCAGCCCCAGCATTTT. Residues: CASTLERGKNQPQHF.

This sequence joins TRBV7-9 and TRBJ2-7, with a possible D match to TRBD2 (6 bases). The V gene lost 4 bases and the J gene lost 3 bases, with 10 bases spanning the gap. The CDR3 has 13 residues. Germline lookup yields CDR1 SEHNR and CDR2 FQNEAQ (reference sequence). CDR3 sequence (DNA): TGTGCCAGCAGCTCTCGGGGGAGCTACGAGCAGTACTTC. Protein sequence: CASSSRGSYEQYF.

The chain combines TRBV28 with TRBJ1-1; D uncertain. V lost 3 bases, J lost 6 bases, and 17 bases lay in between. The CDR3 totals 15 residues. Germline V lookup: CDR1 MDHEN, CDR2 SYDVKM. The DNA of the CDR3 is TGTGCCAGCAGTTTCGATTTCAGTGGGCGACCTGAAGCTTTCTTT. Translating it yields CASSFDFSGRPEAFF.